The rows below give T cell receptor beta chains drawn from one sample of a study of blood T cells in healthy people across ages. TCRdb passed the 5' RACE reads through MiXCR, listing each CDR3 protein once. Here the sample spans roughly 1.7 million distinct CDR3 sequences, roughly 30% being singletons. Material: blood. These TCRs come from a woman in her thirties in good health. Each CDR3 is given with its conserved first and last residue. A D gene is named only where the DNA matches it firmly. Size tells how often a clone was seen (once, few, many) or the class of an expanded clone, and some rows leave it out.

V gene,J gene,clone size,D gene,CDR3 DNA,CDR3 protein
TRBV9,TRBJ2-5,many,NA,TGTGCCAGCAGCGTAAATGGACAAACGGCGGGATATGAAGAGACCCAGTACTTC,CASSVNGQTAGYEETQYF
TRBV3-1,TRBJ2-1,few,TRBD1,TGTGCCAGCAGCCAAGTTTCGGGACAGGGTCTGGACAATGAGCAGTTCTTC,CASSQVSGQGLDNEQFF
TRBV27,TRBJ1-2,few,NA,TGTGCCAGCGGATTGCGCGGGGACATCAAAAAGGGTGGCTACACCTTC,CASGLRGDIKKGGYTF
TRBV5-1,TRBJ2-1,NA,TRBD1,TGCGCCAGCAGCCCAGATACGGGACAGGGGTACTATGAGCAGTTCTTC,CASSPDTGQGYYEQFF
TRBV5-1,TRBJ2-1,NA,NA,TGCGCCAGCGGGGGACGGTACGGTGATCACAGCTCCTACAATGAGCAGTTCTTC,CASGGRYGDHSSYNEQFF
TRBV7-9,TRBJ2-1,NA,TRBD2,TGTGCCAGCAGCTCGGGACTAGCGGGAGCGATGGGCAATGAGCAGTTCTTC,CASSSGLAGAMGNEQFF
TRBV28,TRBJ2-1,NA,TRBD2,TGTGCCAGCAGTTTATTACTAGCGGGAGGCTCCTACAATGAGCAGTTCTTC,CASSLLLAGGSYNEQFF
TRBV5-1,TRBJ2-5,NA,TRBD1,TGCGCCAGCAGCACGGGACAGATAAGAGAAGAGACCCAGTACTTC,CASSTGQIREETQYF
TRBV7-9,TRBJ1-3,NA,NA,TGTGCCAGCAGCCCGACAGGCCGAGGGTCTGGAAACACCATATATTTT,CASSPTGRGSGNTIYF
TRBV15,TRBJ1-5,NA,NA,TGTGCCACCAGCAGAGATGGAGGGGCAGGACAGCCCCAGCATTTT,CATSRDGGAGQPQHF
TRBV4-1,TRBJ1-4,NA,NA,TGCGCCAGCAGCCAAGATCTTAAACCGGGCCGGGGAGAAAAACTGTTTTTT,CASSQDLKPGRGEKLFF
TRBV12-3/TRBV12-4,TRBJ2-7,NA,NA,TGTGCCAGCAGTTTCGGACCGCACTCCTACGAGCAGTACTTC,CASSFGPHSYEQYF
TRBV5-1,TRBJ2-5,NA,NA,TGCGCCAGCAGCTTGGCTCCCTGCCCAATAGAGACCCAGTACTTC,CASSLAPCPIETQYF
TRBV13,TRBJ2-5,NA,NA,TGTGCCAGCAGCCCCCGGGGGGCACCAGAGACCCAGTACTTC,CASSPRGAPETQYF
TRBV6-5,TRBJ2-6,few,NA,TGTGCCAGCAGTTCCTTTTACAGTTCTGGGGCCAACGTCCTGACTTTC,CASSSFYSSGANVLTF
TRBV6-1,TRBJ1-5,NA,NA,TGTGCCAGCAGTGAAATTCGGGGTCAGCCCCAGCATTTT,CASSEIRGQPQHF
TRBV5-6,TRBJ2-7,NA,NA,TGTGCCAGCAGCTGGAGTGAGAGCTACGAGCAGTACTTC,CASSWSESYEQYF
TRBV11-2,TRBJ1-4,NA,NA,TGTGTCAGCAGCTGGGGGGCGAATGAAAAACTGTTTTTT,CVSSWGANEKLFF
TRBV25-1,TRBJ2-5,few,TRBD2,TGTGCCAGCAGTAACCCTCTCAGCGGGGGGGTAAAAGAGACCCAGTACTTC,CASSNPLSGGVKETQYF
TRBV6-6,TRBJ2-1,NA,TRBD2,TGTGCCAGCAGGAACTTAGCGGGAAGCTCCTACAATGAGCAGTTCTTC,CASRNLAGSSYNEQFF
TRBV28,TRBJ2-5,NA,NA,TGTGCCAGCAGTTTATCCACGGTACAAGAGACCCAGTACTTC,CASSLSTVQETQYF
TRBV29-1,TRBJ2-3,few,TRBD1,TGCAGCGTACCCGGGACAGGGGGGGATACGCAGTATTTT,CSVPGTGGDTQYF
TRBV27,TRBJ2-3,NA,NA,TGTGCCAGCAGTTTAAACCGGGCAGGGTCCCTCCAAACAGATACGCAGTATTTT,CASSLNRAGSLQTDTQYF
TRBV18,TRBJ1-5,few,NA,TGTGCCAGCTCACCACCGGGGGGAAACAATCAGCCCCAGCATTTT,CASSPPGGNNQPQHF
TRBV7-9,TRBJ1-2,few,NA,TGTGCCAGCAGCTTAGGGGTCAGTGGTGGGTCGTATGGCTACACCTTC,CASSLGVSGGSYGYTF
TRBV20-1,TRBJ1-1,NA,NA,TGCAGTGCCAGGAGTGGAGAAACCTTGAACACTGAAGCTTTCTTT,CSARSGETLNTEAFF
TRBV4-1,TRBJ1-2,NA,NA,TGCGCCAGCAGCCAAGAGGGATACGGTACTAACTATGGCTACACCTTC,CASSQEGYGTNYGYTF
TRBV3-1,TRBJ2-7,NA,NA,TGTGCCAGCAGCCAAAGGGGGGGGGTATCCTACGAGCAGTACTTC,CASSQRGGVSYEQYF
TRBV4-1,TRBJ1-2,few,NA,TGCGCCAGCACTCAGGGTACCCGAAGGAGCAGGTCTAACTATGGCTACACCTTC,CASTQGTRRSRSNYGYTF
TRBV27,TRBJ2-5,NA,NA,TGTGCCAGCAGTTTATCAAACCCTGGGCGGGGCCCCACGACCCAGTACTTC,CASSLSNPGRGPTTQYF
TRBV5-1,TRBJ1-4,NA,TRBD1,TGCGCCAGCAGCTTCCGTCCCGGGACAGAAAACAATGAAAAACTGTTTTTT,CASSFRPGTENNEKLFF
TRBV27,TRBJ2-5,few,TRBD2,TGTGCCAGCAGCCCCCTTTGGCTGCGGGGGATTAAAAACCAAGAGACCCAGTACTTC,CASSPLWLRGIKNQETQYF
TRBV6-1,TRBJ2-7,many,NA,TGTGCCAGCAGGCGACAGAACGACTACGAGCAGTACTTC,CASRRQNDYEQYF
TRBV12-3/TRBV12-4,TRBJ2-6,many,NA,TGTGCCAGCGGTCATAGCGGCTCTGGGGCCAACGTCCTGACTTTC,CASGHSGSGANVLTF
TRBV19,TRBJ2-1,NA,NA,TGTGCCAGTAGCTGGGGGCGCAGAGATGAGCAGTTCTTC,CASSWGRRDEQFF
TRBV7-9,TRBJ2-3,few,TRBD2,TGTGCCAGCAGCTCCAATGATCGGGGGGAGACAGATACGCAGTATTTT,CASSSNDRGETDTQYF
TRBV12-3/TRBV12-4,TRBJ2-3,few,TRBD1,TGTGCCAGCAGCACGGACAGGGGGCGAGATACGCAGTATTTT,CASSTDRGRDTQYF
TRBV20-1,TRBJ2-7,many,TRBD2,TGCAGTGCTAGAGATCTGCGCGGGAGTGTTTTATACGAGCAGTACTTC,CSARDLRGSVLYEQYF
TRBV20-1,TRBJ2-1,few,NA,TGCAGTGCTAAGGGGGGGGCCAATGAGCAGTTCTTC,CSAKGGANEQFF
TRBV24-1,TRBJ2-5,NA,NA,TGTGCCACCAGTGATTTAGGGGGAGGACAACAAGAGACCCAGTACTTC,CATSDLGGGQQETQYF
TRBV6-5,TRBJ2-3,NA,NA,TGTGCCAGCAGTTACTCAACGCAAGAAGACACAGATACGCAGTATTTT,CASSYSTQEDTDTQYF
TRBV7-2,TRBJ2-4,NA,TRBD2,TGTGCCAGCAGCTCACGGACTAGCGCGGTTGGTAACATTCAGTACTTC,CASSSRTSAVGNIQYF
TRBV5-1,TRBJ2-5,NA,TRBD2,TGCGCCAGCAGCTTGGCCTATGTCGGGACTAGCGGCCAAGAGACCCAGTACTTC,CASSLAYVGTSGQETQYF
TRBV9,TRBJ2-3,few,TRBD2,TGTGCCAGCAGTCGGACTAGCGGGGAGACTACAGATACGCAGTATTTT,CASSRTSGETTDTQYF
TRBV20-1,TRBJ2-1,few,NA,TGCAGTGCTAGAAGACAAGGATCCGCTGAGCAGTTCTTC,CSARRQGSAEQFF
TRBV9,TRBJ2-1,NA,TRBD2,TGTGCCAGCAGCGTAGGACTAGCGGTTTTGGGCTACAATGAGCAGTTCTTC,CASSVGLAVLGYNEQFF
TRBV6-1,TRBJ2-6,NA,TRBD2,TGTGCCAGCAGTGAAGTAGGGGGCGCGTCTAGCGGGAGAGCTCCCCCAGGAGTCCTGACTTTC,CASSEVGGASSGRAPPGVLTF
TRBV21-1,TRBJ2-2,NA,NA,TGTGCCAGCAGATGCGGGGGGCTCACCGGGGAGCTGTTTTTT,CASRCGGLTGELFF
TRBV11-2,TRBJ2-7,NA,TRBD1,TGTGCCAGCAGCCTGTTACACAGGGGGCGATCCTACGAGCAGTACTTC,CASSLLHRGRSYEQYF
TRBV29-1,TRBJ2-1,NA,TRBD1,TGCAGCGTCAGCGGGACAGGGGGCGAATATTACAATGAGCAGTTCTTC,CSVSGTGGEYYNEQFF